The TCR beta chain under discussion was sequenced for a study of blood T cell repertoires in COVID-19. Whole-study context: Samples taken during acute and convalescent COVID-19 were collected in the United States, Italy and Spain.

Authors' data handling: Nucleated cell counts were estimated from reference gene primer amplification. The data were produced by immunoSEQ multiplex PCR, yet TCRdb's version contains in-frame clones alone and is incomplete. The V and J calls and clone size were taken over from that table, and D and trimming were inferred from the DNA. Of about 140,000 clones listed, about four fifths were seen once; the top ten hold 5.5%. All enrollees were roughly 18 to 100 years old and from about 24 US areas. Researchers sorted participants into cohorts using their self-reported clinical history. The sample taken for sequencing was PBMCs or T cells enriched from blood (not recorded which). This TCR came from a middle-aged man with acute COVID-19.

For the CDR3, the DNA is TGTGCCAGCAGTTTATTTGCAGGGATTTATAATTCACCCCTCCACTTT. It yields the protein CASSLFAGIYNSPLHF. The chain links TRBV27 to TRBJ1-6; D is perhaps TRBD1 (5 bases). CDR1 MNHEY and CDR2 SMNVEV come from the germline V gene (reference sequence). The CDR3 covers 16 residues. The V end lost 1 base, the J end lost 4 bases, and 11 bases lay between the germline ends.